This T cell receptor (beta chain) was captured by sequencing in a study of blood T cell repertoires in COVID-19. Study in general: The United States, Italy and Spain supplied acute and convalescent COVID-19 samples.

This CDR3 has 12 residues. The V end lost 6 bases, the J end lost 5 bases, and 8 bases lay between the germline ends. Germline CDR1 and CDR2: KGHSH and LQKENI. Profiling relied on immunoSEQ multiplex PCR, and the TCRdb table lists in-frame clones only, not all of them. In the table there are about 190,000 clones, around 86% of which are singletons. The receptor comes from a woman aged 40 to 49 with acute or convalescent COVID-19. Sequencing used peripheral blood. The chain employs TRBV18 and TRBJ2-1; perhaps TRBD2 as D (5 bases). The CDR3 sequence: CASSRLNNEQFF. The CDR3 bases are TGTGCCAGCTCTCGACTAAACAATGAGCAGTTCTTC.